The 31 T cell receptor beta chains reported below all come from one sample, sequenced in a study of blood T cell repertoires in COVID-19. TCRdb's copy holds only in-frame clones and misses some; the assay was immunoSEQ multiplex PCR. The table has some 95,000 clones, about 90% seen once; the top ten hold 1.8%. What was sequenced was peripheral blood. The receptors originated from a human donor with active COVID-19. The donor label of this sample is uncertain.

Here the CDR3 DNA reads TGCGCCAGCAGCCAACGACAGGGGTCGAGCGAGCAGTACTTC. It encodes CASSQRQGSSEQYF. The rearrangement joins TRBV4-3 to TRBJ2-7; the match to TRBD1 covers 8 bases. The CDR3 contains 14 residues. The ends lost 2 bases at V and 6 bases at J; junction bases unmatched: 6. The germline V gene has CDR1 LGHNA and CDR2 YSLEER.

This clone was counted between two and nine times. Written as DNA, the CDR3 is TGTGCCAGCAGTTTATCGGGCGTGAGCTCCTACGAGCAGTACTTC. It translates to CASSLSGVSSYEQYF. The gene calls are TRBV27 and TRBJ2-7; D is undetermined. This CDR3 has 15 residues. The germline V gene has CDR1 MNHEY and CDR2 SMNVEV (reference sequence). Trimming removed 0 bases from V and 0 bases from J, with 9 bases in between.

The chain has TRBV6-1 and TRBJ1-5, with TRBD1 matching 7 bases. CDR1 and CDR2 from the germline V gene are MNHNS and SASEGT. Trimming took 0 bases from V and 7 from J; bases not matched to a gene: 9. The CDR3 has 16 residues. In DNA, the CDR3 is TGTGCCAGCAGTGAAGCACTCTTGCAGGGGGAGCAGCCCCAGCATTTT. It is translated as CASSEALLQGEQPQHF.

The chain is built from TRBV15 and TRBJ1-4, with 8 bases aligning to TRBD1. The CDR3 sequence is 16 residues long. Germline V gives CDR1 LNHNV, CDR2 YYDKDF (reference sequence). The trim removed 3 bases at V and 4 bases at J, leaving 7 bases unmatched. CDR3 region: CATSRGSTGVNEKLFF. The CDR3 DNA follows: TGTGCCACCAGCAGGGGATCGACAGGGGTTAATGAAAAACTGTTTTTT.

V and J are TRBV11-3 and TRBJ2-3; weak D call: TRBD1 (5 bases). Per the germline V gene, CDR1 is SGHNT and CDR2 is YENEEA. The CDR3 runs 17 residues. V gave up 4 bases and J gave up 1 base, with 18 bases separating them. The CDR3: CASSSPSPGPGTDTQYF. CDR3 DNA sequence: TGTGCCAGCAGCTCCCCTTCGCCAGGGCCTGGCACAGATACGCAGTATTTT.

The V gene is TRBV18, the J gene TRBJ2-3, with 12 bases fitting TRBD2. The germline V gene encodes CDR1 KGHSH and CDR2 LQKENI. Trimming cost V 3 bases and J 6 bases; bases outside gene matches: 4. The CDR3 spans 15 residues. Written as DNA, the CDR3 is TGTGCCAGCTCACCCGGGACTAGCGGGTCGGATACGCAGTATTTT. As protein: CASSPGTSGSDTQYF.

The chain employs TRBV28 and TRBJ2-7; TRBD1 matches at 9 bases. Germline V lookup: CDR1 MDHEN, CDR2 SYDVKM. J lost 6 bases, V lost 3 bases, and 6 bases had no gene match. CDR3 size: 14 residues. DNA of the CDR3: TGTGCCAGCAGTTTTGACAGGGGGGCTGGCGAGCAGTACTTC. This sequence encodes CASSFDRGAGEQYF.

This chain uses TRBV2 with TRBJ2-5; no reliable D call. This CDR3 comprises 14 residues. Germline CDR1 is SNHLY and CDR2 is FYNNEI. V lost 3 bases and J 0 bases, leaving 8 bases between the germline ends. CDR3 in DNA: TGTGCCAGCAGTGAGGCCACGTACCAAGAGACCCAGTACTTC. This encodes CASSEATYQETQYF.

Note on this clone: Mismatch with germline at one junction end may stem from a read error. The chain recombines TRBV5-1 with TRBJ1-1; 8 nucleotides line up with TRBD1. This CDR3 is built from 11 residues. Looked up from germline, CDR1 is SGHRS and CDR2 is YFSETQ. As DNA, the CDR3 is TGCGCCAGCAGCTTGGGGGACAGGAGGGAATTT. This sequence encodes CASSLGDRREF.

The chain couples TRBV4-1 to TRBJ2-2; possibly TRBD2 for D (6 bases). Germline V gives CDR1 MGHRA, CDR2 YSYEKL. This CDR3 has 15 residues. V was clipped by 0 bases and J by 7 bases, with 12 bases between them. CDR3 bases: TGCGCCAGCAGCCAAGATTGGCTAGCGCACGGGGAGCTGTTTTTT. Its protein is CASSQDWLAHGELFF.

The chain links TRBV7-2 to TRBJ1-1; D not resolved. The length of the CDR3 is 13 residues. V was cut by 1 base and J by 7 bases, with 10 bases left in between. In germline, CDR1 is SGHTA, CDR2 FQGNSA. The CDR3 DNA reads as TGTGCCAGCAGCTTAGGACTTGTCAATGAAGCTTTCTTT. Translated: CASSLGLVNEAFF.

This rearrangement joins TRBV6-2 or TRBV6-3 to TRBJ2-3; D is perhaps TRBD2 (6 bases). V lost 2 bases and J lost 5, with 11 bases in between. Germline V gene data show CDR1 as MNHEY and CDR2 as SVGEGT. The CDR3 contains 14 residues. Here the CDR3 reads CASSYPEGGDTQYF. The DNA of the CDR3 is TGTGCCAGCAGTTACCCGGAGGGCGGAGATACGCAGTATTTT.

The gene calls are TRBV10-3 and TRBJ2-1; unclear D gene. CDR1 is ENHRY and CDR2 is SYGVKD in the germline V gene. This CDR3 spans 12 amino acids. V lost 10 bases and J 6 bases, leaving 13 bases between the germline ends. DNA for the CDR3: TGTGCCAGTCTCGATACGGGCAATGAGCAGTTCTTC. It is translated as CASLDTGNEQFF.

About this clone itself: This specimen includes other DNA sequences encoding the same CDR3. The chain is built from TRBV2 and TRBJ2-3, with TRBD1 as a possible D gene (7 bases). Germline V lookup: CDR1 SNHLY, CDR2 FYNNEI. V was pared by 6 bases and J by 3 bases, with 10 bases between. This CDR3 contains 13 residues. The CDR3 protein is CASRTGRTDTQYF. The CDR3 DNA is TGTGCCAGCAGGACAGGGAGGACAGATACGCAGTATTTT.

The CDR3 is CASSLGTGMEETQYF. In nucleotides, the CDR3 is TGTGCCAGCAGCTTAGGCACAGGGATGGAAGAGACCCAGTACTTC. The V call is TRBV11-2, the J call TRBJ2-5, with D perhaps TRBD1 (6 bases). The V gene's germline CDR1 is SGHAT and CDR2 FQNNGV. V was trimmed by 1 base and J by 3 bases, leaving 12 bases between them. This CDR3 has 15 amino acids.

CDR3 loop: CATSRSRQGANEQFF. CDR3 coding DNA: TGTGCCACCAGCAGATCCCGACAGGGGGCAAATGAGCAGTTCTTC. The V and J genes are TRBV15 and TRBJ2-1; TRBD1 agrees at 10 bases. V lost 2 bases and J lost 7; bases outside the gene matches: 5. The germline gives CDR1 LNHNV, CDR2 YYDKDF (reference sequence). The CDR3 consists of 15 residues.

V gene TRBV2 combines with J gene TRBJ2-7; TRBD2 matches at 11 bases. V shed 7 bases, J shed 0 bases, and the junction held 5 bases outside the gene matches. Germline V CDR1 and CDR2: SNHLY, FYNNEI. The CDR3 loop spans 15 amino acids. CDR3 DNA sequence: TGTGCCAGCACCTCCGGGACTAGCGGCTCCTACGAGCAGTACTTC. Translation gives CASTSGTSGSYEQYF.

This chain's CDR3 is CASSLRGGGAGTGELFF. The CDR3 DNA reads TGTGCCAGCAGCTTAAGGGGAGGCGGGGCGGGCACCGGGGAGCTGTTTTTT. The V call is TRBV7-3, the J call TRBJ2-2; D might be TRBD2 (6 bases). The CDR3 spans 17 residues. Per the germline V gene, CDR1 is SGHTA and CDR2 is FQGTGA. V gave up 1 base and J gave up 4 bases, with 16 bases separating them.

CDR3 sequence (DNA): TGCGCCAGCAGTCCCGACGGGGGAGCCCAAAACACTGAAGCTTTCTTT. Translated: CASSPDGGAQNTEAFF. The V gene is TRBV5-1, the J gene TRBJ1-1; D might be TRBD1 (5 bases). CDR1 SGHRS and CDR2 YFSETQ come from the germline V gene. V was clipped by 5 bases and J by 2 bases, with 19 bases between them. CDR3 size: 16 residues.

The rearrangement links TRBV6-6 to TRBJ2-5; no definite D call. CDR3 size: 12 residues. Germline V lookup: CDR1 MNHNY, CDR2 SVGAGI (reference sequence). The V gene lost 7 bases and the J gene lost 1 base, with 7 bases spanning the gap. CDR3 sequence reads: CASKSGQETQYF. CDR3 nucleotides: TGTGCCAGCAAATCAGGCCAAGAGACCCAGTACTTC.

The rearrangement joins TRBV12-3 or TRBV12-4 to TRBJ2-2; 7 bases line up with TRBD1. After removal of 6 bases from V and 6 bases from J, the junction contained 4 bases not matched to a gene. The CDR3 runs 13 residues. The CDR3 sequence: CASSNQGAGELFF. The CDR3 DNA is TGTGCCAGCAGCAATCAGGGGGCCGGGGAGCTGTTTTTT.

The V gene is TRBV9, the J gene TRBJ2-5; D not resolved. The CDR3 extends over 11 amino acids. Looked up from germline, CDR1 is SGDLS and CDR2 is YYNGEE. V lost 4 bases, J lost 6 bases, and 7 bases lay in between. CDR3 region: CASSREQTQYF. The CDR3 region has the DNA TGTGCCAGCAGCCGCGAACAGACCCAGTACTTC.

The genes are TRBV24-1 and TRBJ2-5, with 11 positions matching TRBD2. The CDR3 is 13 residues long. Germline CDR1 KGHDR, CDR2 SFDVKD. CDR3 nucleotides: TGTGCTAGTAGCGGGGGGGCGTCAGAGACCCAGTACTTC. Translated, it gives CASSGGASETQYF.

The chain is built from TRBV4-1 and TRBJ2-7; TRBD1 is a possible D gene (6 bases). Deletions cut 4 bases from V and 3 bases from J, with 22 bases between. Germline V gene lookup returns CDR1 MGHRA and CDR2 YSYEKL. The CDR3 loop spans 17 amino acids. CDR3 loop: CASSPSPEDTGHYEQYF. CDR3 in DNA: TGCGCCAGCAGCCCCAGCCCCGAAGACACAGGGCACTACGAGCAGTACTTC.

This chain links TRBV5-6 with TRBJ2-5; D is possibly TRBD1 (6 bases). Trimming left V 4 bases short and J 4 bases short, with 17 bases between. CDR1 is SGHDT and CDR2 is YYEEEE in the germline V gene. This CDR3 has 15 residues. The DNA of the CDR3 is TGTGCCAGCAGCGCTAGATCAGGGGAGCCAGAGACCCAGTACTTC. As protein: CASSARSGEPETQYF.

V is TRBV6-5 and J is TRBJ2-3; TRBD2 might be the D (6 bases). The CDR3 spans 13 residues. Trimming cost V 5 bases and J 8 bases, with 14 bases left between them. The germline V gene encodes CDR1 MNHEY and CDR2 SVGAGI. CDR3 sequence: CASSPSLGGTQYF. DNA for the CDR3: TGTGCCAGCAGTCCCTCCCTCGGGGGTACGCAGTATTTT.

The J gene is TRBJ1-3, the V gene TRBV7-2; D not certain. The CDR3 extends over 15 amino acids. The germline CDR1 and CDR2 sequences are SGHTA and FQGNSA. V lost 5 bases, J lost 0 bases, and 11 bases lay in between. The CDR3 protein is CASSHRQVSGNTIYF. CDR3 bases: TGTGCCAGCAGCCACCGACAAGTCTCTGGAAACACCATATATTTT.

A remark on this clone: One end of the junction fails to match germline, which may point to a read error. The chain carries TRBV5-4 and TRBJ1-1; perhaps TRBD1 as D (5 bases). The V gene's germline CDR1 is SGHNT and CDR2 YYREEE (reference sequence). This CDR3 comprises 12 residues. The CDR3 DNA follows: TGTGCCACCTCGGGGGTGAACCCTGAAGCTTTCTTT. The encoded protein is CATSGVNPEAFF. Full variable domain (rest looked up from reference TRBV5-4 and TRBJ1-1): ETGVTQSPTHLIKTRGQQVTLRCSSQSGHNTVSWYQQALGQGPQFIFQYYREEENGRGNFPPRFSGLQFPNYSSELNVNALELDDSALYLCATSGVNPEAFFGQGTRLTVV.

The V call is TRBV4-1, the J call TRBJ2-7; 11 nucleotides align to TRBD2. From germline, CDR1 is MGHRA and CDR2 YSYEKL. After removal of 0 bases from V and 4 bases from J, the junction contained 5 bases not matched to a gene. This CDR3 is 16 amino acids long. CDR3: CASSQERRLAGYEQYF. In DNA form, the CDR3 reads TGCGCCAGCAGCCAAGAAAGGCGACTAGCGGGATACGAGCAGTACTTC.

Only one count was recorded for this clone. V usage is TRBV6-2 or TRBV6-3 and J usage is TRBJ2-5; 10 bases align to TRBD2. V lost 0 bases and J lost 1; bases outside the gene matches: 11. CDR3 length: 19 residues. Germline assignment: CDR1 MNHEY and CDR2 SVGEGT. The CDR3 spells CASSYSTSSGGPVQETQYF. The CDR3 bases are TGTGCCAGCAGTTACTCGACGTCTAGCGGGGGCCCCGTCCAAGAGACCCAGTACTTC.

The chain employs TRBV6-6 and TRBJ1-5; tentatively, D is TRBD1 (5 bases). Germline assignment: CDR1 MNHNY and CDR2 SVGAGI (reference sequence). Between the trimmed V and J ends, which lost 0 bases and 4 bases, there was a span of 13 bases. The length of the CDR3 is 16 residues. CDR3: CASSYSTAQTNQPQHF. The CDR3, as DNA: TGTGCCAGCAGTTACTCGACAGCACAGACTAATCAGCCCCAGCATTTT.